This TCR beta chain was sequenced for a study of graft-versus-host responses after intestinal transplantation. As for the study in general: After anti-thymocyte globulin induction, recipients took tacrolimus and steroids for about 3 years. Study outcomes and limitations: High graft-versus-host to host-versus-graft clonal ratios were found in allografts of patients who had graft-donor T cell macrochimerism. GvH clones were found in recipient marrow; some appeared first in ileum or blood.

Repertoires were generated with immunoSEQ multiplex PCR, while TCRdb's copy carries only in-frame clones and drops some. Of 5,500 to 8,000 clones detected, about 88% appear once; the ten largest clones hold 4.9%. The CDR3 is made up of 17 amino acids. Unmatched junction bases numbered 9, after V lost 3 bases and J lost 3 bases. CDR1 and CDR2 from the germline V gene are ENHRY and SYGVKD. Of note for this clone: The antigen is undetermined.

This specimen consisted of PBMCs, obtained nearly 85 days after transplant. The V gene is TRBV10-3, the J gene TRBJ2-4; 9 nucleotides align to TRBD1. This clonotype was sampled from a human patient who received an intestinal transplant, so some T cells may come from the graft donor. CDR3: CAISDGTGILNKNIQYF. The CDR3 coding sequence is TGTGCCATCAGTGATGGGACAGGGATACTAAACAAAAACATTCAGTACTTC.